This entry lists 10 T cell receptor beta chains sequenced from one sample in a study of T cells in Graves' hyperthyroidism and ophthalmopathy. The source material, RNA transcripts, was used to amplify TCR beta CDR3 regions. The study used the HTBI primer set for a first-round RT-PCR of the TCR CDR3. Via MiXCR, TCRdb re-called the multiplex PCR reads, giving one row per CDR3 protein. The sample has about 590,000 distinct CDR3 sequences, around 16% seen once. The specimen sequenced was blood. These receptors originate from a woman aged 25 to 39 with Graves' hyperthyroidism.

This chain links TRBV7-6 with TRBJ2-7; D not certain. V was clipped by 5 bases and J by 4 bases, with 9 bases between them. Germline values: CDR1 SGHVS, CDR2 FNYEAQ. This CDR3 region has 12 residues. The CDR3 bases are TGTGCCAGCAGCCCCCGTGCATACGAGCAGTACTTC. This encodes CASSPRAYEQYF.

This clonotype appeared many times. V and J are TRBV27 and TRBJ1-2, with unresolved D. This CDR3 contains 12 residues. CDR1 MNHEY and CDR2 SMNVEV come from the germline V gene (reference sequence). V lost 8 bases to trimming and J lost 7 bases, with 14 bases between them. In nucleotides, the CDR3 is TGTGCCAGCGCCGACCAATCTCTTGGCTACACCTTC. Protein product: CASADQSLGYTF.

The chain has TRBV14 and TRBJ2-7, with D unresolved. Trimming removed 3 bases from V and 9 bases from J, with 21 bases in between. The CDR3 runs 15 residues. Per the germline V gene, CDR1 is SGHDN and CDR2 is FVKESK. The CDR3 here is CASSQFDTISYRQYF. In DNA form, the CDR3 reads TGTGCCAGCAGCCAGTTCGACACAATCTCTTACCGGCAGTACTTC.

This clonotype has just a few counts. The rearrangement links TRBV20-1 to TRBJ2-5; D may be TRBD2 (8 bases). This CDR3 contains 12 residues. The V gene's germline CDR1 is DFQATT and CDR2 SNEGSKA (reference sequence). The CDR3 sequence is CRVAGQQETQYF. The CDR3 coding sequence is TGCAGGGTAGCGGGACAGCAAGAGACCCAGTACTTC.

The gene calls are TRBV19 and TRBJ2-1, with 9 positions matching TRBD1. This CDR3 has 13 amino acids. CDR1 and CDR2 (germline): LNHDA, SQIVND (reference sequence). Trimming took 7 bases from V and 7 from J; bases not matched to a gene: 5. The chain's CDR3 is CASIATGGNEQFF. The CDR3 nucleotides are TGTGCCAGTATAGCGACAGGGGGGAATGAGCAGTTCTTC.

This clonotype was seen repeatedly, ten times or more. The chain carries TRBV10-3 and TRBJ2-7, with D possibly matching TRBD2 (5 bases). This CDR3 is built from 13 residues. The germline CDR1 and CDR2 sequences are ENHRY and SYGVKD. V was trimmed by 6 bases and J by 0 bases, leaving 9 bases between them. In DNA, the CDR3 is TGTGCCATCAGCGGCGGGCACTCCTACGAGCAGTACTTC. Protein product: CAISGGHSYEQYF.

This clonotype showed up just a few times. The chain has TRBV19 and TRBJ1-1; possibly TRBD1 for D (5 bases). With 6 bases removed from V and 0 bases from J, the gap between germline ends came to 14 bases. The CDR3 runs 15 residues. Per germline, CDR1 LNHDA and CDR2 SQIVND (reference sequence). The CDR3 nucleotides are TGTGCCAGTAGCGCGGCAGGGCCTATGAACACTGAAGCTTTCTTT. Amino acids: CASSAAGPMNTEAFF.

For this clonotype: With a much larger clone just one base away, this may be a read error. The chain couples TRBV2 to TRBJ2-4; TRBD2 matches at 10 bases. This CDR3 has 16 amino acids. The junction had 10 bases not matched to a gene; V was cut back by 7 bases and J by 4 bases. The germline gives CDR1 SNHLY, CDR2 FYNNEI. CDR3 nucleotides: TGTGCCAGCACCTCAAGAGCGGGAGGGTCGAAAAACATTCAGTACTTC. Residues: CASTSRAGGSKNIQYF. Full variable domain (remainder filled in from reference TRBV2 and TRBJ2-4): EPEVTQTPSHQVTQMGQEVILRCVPISNHLYFYWYRQILGQKVEFLVSFYNNEISEKSEIFDDQFSVERPDGSNFTLKIRSTKLEDSAMYFCASTSRAGGSKNIQYFGAGTRLSVL.

This clonotype was seen repeatedly, ten times or more. The chain uses TRBV3-1 and TRBJ2-3; a weak D match, TRBD2 (5 bases). Germline assignment: CDR1 LGHDT and CDR2 YNNKEL (reference sequence). CDR3 length equals 16 residues. Between the trimmed V and J ends, which lost 0 bases and 2 bases, there was a span of 12 bases. CDR3 region: CASSQDSGGYTDTQYF. CDR3 sequence (DNA): TGTGCCAGCAGCCAAGATTCTGGCGGGTACACAGATACGCAGTATTTT.

V is TRBV11-2 and J is TRBJ2-2; 13 nucleotides agree with TRBD2. Germline V gene data show CDR1 as SGHAT and CDR2 as FQNNGV. This CDR3 spans 19 amino acids. V lost 2 bases to trimming and J lost 1 base; unmatched junction nucleotides: 7. The CDR3, as DNA: TGTGCCAGCAGCTTACTCCGGGGACTAGCGGGGAGGAACACCGGGGAGCTGTTTTTT. Protein sequence: CASSLLRGLAGRNTGELFF. Drawing the rest from reference TRBV11-2 and TRBJ2-2, the complete variable domain is EAGVAQSPRYKIIEKRQSVAFWCNPISGHATLYWYQQILGQGPKLLIQFQNNGVVDDSQLPKDRFSAERLKGVDSTLKIQPAKLEDSAVYLCASSLLRGLAGRNTGELFFGEGSRLTVL.